This T cell receptor beta chain emerged from a study of cytomegalovirus exposure and HLA in healthy donors. Study conclusions and caveats: Some public TCRs appeared in many individuals, while most sequences were rare. Confirmation was obtained in vitro that a few CMV-associated chains are specific for CMV antigens. The productive fraction for most TCR beta V segments was about 87% or about 30% in an earlier analysis.

V was clipped by 0 bases and J by 6 bases; unmatched bases: 2. Germline V gives CDR1 MNHEY, CDR2 SVGAGI. There are 14 residues in the CDR3. In the PCR, 60 Vbeta and 13 Jbeta primers were used. Assay used: immunoSEQ multiplex PCR; TCRdb lists only in-frame clones, some missing. The sample consists of about 150,000 clones, around 79% of them appearing once. About this clone: The antigen is undetermined.

The chain uses TRBV6-5 and TRBJ1-5; 7 positions agree with TRBD1. The sequencing input was PBMCs. This receptor was obtained from a male donor in good health and CMV-seronegative. The CDR3 reads CASSYSGGVQPQHF. In nucleotides, the CDR3 is TGTGCCAGCAGTTACTCAGGGGGCGTTCAGCCCCAGCATTTT.